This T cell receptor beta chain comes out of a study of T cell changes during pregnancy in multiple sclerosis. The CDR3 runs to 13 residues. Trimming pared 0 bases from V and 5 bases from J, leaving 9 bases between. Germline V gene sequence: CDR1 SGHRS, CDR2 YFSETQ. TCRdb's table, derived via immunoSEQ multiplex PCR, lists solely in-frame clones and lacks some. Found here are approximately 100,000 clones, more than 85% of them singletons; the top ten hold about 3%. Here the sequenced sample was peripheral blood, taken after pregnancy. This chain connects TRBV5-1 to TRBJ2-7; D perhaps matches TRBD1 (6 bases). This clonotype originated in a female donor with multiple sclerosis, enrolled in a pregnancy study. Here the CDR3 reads CASSLVGGNEQYF. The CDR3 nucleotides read TGCGCCAGCAGCTTGGTAGGGGGAAACGAGCAGTACTTC.